This T cell receptor (beta chain) was captured in a study of T cells in Graves' hyperthyroidism and ophthalmopathy. Subjects with ophthalmopathy showed a Clinical Activity Score no lower than 3, a NOSPECS grade no lower than 4, and a duration shorter than 3 months. PBMCs were sourced from roughly 9.3 ml fresh peripheral blood. TCR beta CDR3 sequences were amplified from RNA transcripts. The HTBI set primed first-round TCR CDR3 RT-PCR. TCRdb analysed the multiplex PCR reads with MiXCR anew, one entry per CDR3 protein. This table holds roughly 400,000 distinct CDR3 sequences, over 12% found once. Germline CDR1 and CDR2: MDHEN and SYDVKM. CDR3 length: 23 residues. Trimming at V came to 2 bases and at J to 2 bases, leaving 27 bases not matched to a gene. Study-level results: Stable hyperthyroidism and ophthalmopathy were separated using 13 V-J signatures. Most thyroid clonotypes expanded above 0.001 appeared in blood too.

This clonotype was counted ten times or more. Its antigen remains unknown. Sequencing was performed on blood. This sequence joins TRBV28 and TRBJ1-1; 9 positions agree with TRBD1. The sequence derives from a man over 45 with Graves' ophthalmopathy. CDR3 bases: TGTGCCAGCAGTTTAATTTTTGAACAGGGGGCGACTAAATCTATCCCCCTCAACACTGAAGCTTTCTTT. Residues: CASSLIFEQGATKSIPLNTEAFF.